The 12 T cell receptor beta chains below were found in one sample sequenced in a study of sequential checkpoint blockade in melanoma. Only in-frame clones appear in the TCRdb table, and some are missing; sequencing was by immunoSEQ multiplex PCR. The data show fewer than 25,000 clones, 80% to 90% seen once. Treatment specified: randomized to nivolumab then ipilimumab (arm A) or the reverse (arm B). The sample here was CD8+ T cells sorted from blood (inferred from file names), taken from a patient given nivolumab and ipilimumab in sequence. The receptors derive from a human donor with melanoma.

The chain has TRBV2 and TRBJ1-4; a possible D gene is TRBD1 (5 bases). Germline V lookup: CDR1 SNHLY, CDR2 FYNNEI. V gave up 0 bases and J gave up 7 bases, with 9 bases separating them. The CDR3 is made up of 14 amino acids. The CDR3 loop is CASSEAPGFEKLFF. The DNA for the CDR3 is TGTGCCAGCAGTGAAGCGCCAGGGTTTGAAAAACTGTTTTTT.

In DNA form, the CDR3 reads TGTGCCAGCAGCTTAAGCTGGACAGGGCTAGGGCAGTACTTC. Amino acid sequence: CASSLSWTGLGQYF. The chain uses TRBV7-9 and TRBJ2-7; 8 nucleotides line up with TRBD1. CDR1 and CDR2 (germline): SEHNR, FQNEAQ (reference sequence). This CDR3 spans 14 amino acids. V lost 2 bases to trimming and J lost 9 bases; unmatched junction nucleotides: 9.

The J gene is TRBJ1-2, the V gene TRBV28, with TRBD1 matching over 10 bases. The CDR3 contains 16 residues. Per the germline V gene, CDR1 is MDHEN and CDR2 is SYDVKM. The trim removed 6 bases at V and 5 bases at J, leaving 12 bases unmatched. The CDR3 nucleotides read TGTGCCAGCAGAACCCAGGACAGGGGGTTTCGGTATGGCTACACCTTC. It encodes CASRTQDRGFRYGYTF.

The CDR3: CASGFAGYNEQFF. CDR3 nucleotides: TGTGCTAGTGGTTTTGCAGGGTACAATGAGCAGTTCTTC. The chain has TRBV12-5 and TRBJ2-1; weak D call: TRBD1 (5 bases). Trimming took off 3 bases at V and 4 bases at J, with 7 bases between the two ends. CDR1 and CDR2 from the germline V gene are LGHNT and FRNRAP. This CDR3 has 13 residues.

The chain has TRBV7-9 and TRBJ2-2; D unclear. Germline assignment: CDR1 SEHNR and CDR2 FQNEAQ (reference sequence). The length of the CDR3 is 12 residues. V lost 5 bases, J lost 4 bases, and 5 bases lay in between. CDR3 residues: CASSHGTGELFF. The CDR3 DNA follows: TGTGCCAGCAGCCACGGCACCGGGGAGCTGTTTTTT.

The chain has TRBV10-2 and TRBJ1-1; no clear D. There are 14 residues in the CDR3. Germline CDR1 WSHSY, CDR2 SAAADI. V was pared by 5 bases and J by 1 base, with 11 bases between. The chain's CDR3 is CASSPRGRNTEAFF. CDR3 sequence (DNA): TGCGCCAGCAGTCCGCGCGGAAGGAACACTGAAGCTTTCTTT.

The chain links TRBV28 to TRBJ2-5; D may be TRBD1 (5 bases). Germline assignment: CDR1 MDHEN and CDR2 SYDVKM. This CDR3 is built from 15 residues. Trimming cost V 7 bases and J 5 bases, with 20 bases left between them. The CDR3 sequence: CASNPDWGRLETQYF. CDR3 bases: TGTGCCAGCAATCCTGATTGGGGCCGTTTGGAGACCCAGTACTTC.

This clone has only a few counts. The CDR3: CASSPPDSNEQFF. CDR3 DNA sequence: TGCGCCAGCAGCCCCCCTGACAGTAATGAGCAGTTCTTC. The chain employs TRBV5-1 and TRBJ2-1, with D perhaps matching TRBD1 (5 bases). This CDR3 has 13 amino acids. Trimming removed 4 bases at V and 7 bases at J, with 12 bases between. Germline V gives CDR1 SGHRS, CDR2 YFSETQ.

The chain joins TRBV7-6 to TRBJ2-7; tentative D call: TRBD2 (7 bases). This CDR3 spans 15 amino acids. Germline V gives CDR1 SGHVS, CDR2 FNYEAQ. Trimming removed 0 bases from V and 0 bases from J, with 9 bases in between. CDR3 amino acids: CASSLARGPSYEQYF. In nucleotides, the CDR3 is TGTGCCAGCAGCTTAGCGCGGGGGCCCTCCTACGAGCAGTACTTC.

The chain has TRBV4-1 and TRBJ1-4; maybe TRBD1 (6 bases). The V gene's germline CDR1 is MGHRA and CDR2 YSYEKL. Trimming pared 4 bases from V and 2 bases from J, leaving 14 bases between. The CDR3 contains 16 residues. CDR3 bases: TGCGCCAGCAGCCGGCTACAGGGTAATACTAATGAAAAACTGTTTTTT. Residues: CASSRLQGNTNEKLFF.

This clone was detected once. The rearrangement uses TRBV5-4 and TRBJ1-2; TRBD1 agrees at 9 bases. Germline CDR1 reads SGHNT; CDR2 reads YYREEE (reference sequence). Trimming cost V 0 bases and J 5 bases; bases outside gene matches: 17. The CDR3 extends over 19 amino acids. The CDR3 here is CASSLDSLRTGAWGYGYTF. The CDR3 DNA follows: TGTGCCAGCAGCTTGGATTCATTGAGGACAGGGGCATGGGGTTATGGCTACACCTTC.

This chain connects TRBV7-9 to TRBJ2-5; 7 nucleotides agree with TRBD1. This CDR3 spans 18 amino acids. Germline assignment: CDR1 SEHNR and CDR2 FQNEAQ (reference sequence). The junction had 23 bases not matched to a gene; V was cut back by 8 bases and J by 5 bases. The CDR3 protein is CASFPPTGVARGHETQYF. The CDR3 coding sequence is TGTGCCAGCTTCCCCCCCACCGGAGTGGCGAGGGGGCATGAGACCCAGTACTTC.